These 10 T cell receptor beta chains originate from one sample sequenced in a study of blood T cell repertoires in COVID-19. The repertoire was sequenced with immunoSEQ multiplex PCR; TCRdb's copy has only in-frame clones and lacks some. Of hundreds of thousands of clones in the sample, more than 75% were seen once. The material sequenced was PBMCs or T cells enriched from blood (not recorded which). Receptor source: a woman younger than 45 who had recovered from COVID-19.

The chain couples TRBV3-1 (or the pseudogene TRBV3-2) to TRBJ1-6; D is possibly TRBD1 (6 bases). Germline CDR1 is LGHDT and CDR2 is YNNKEL (reference sequence). Trimming took 4 bases from V and 10 from J, leaving 14 bases between them. The length of the CDR3 is 14 residues. The CDR3 bases are TGTGCCAGCAGCCCAGGTGGGGGCAGGTCACCCCTCCACTTT. Protein: CASSPGGGRSPLHF.

This chain connects TRBV5-6 to TRBJ1-1; the D gene is possibly TRBD1 (5 bases). This CDR3 has 14 amino acids. V lost 2 bases to trimming and J lost 8 bases, with 16 bases between them. CDR1 and CDR2 from the germline V gene are SGHDT and YYEEEE. CDR3 amino acids: CASSFYGGKWEAFF. The CDR3, as DNA: TGTGCCAGCAGCTTTTACGGGGGGAAGTGGGAAGCTTTCTTT.

This chain connects TRBV18 to TRBJ1-4; no firm D call. The CDR3 contains 13 residues. Trimming cost V 2 bases and J 5 bases, with 6 bases left between them. Germline CDR1 is KGHSH and CDR2 is LQKENI. The CDR3 DNA is TGTGCCAGCTCACCAGGGAGAAATGAAAAACTGTTTTTT. Translation gives CASSPGRNEKLFF.

The chain combines TRBV10-1 with TRBJ2-5, with D tentatively TRBD1 (5 bases). The CDR3 loop spans 15 amino acids. Germline CDR1 is WNHNN and CDR2 is SYGVQD (reference sequence). The V end was cut by 2 bases, the J end by 1 base, with 11 bases between. CDR3 nucleotide sequence: TGCGCCAGCAGTGAGACAGGACGGAGCCAAGAGACCCAGTACTTC. This encodes CASSETGRSQETQYF.

This clone was picked up a small number of times. The chain links TRBV6-5 to TRBJ1-2; 7 nucleotides align to TRBD1. Trimming took 5 bases from V and 2 from J; bases not matched to a gene: 8. This CDR3 has 15 residues. Germline CDR1 MNHEY, CDR2 SVGAGI. The CDR3 spells CASSPYRGINYGYTF. CDR3 DNA sequence: TGTGCCAGCAGTCCCTACAGGGGCATAAACTATGGCTACACCTTC.

The chain uses TRBV5-4 and TRBJ2-3, with 7 nucleotides matching TRBD1. The CDR3 is made up of 15 amino acids. In germline, CDR1 is SGHNT, CDR2 YYREEE (reference sequence). Trimming at V came to 6 bases and at J to 4 bases, leaving 11 bases not matched to a gene. The CDR3 reads CASTETGKGSDTQYF. As DNA, the CDR3 is TGTGCCAGCACCGAGACAGGGAAGGGATCAGATACGCAGTATTTT.

V and J are TRBV13 and TRBJ1-2; 9 nucleotides match TRBD1. The CDR3 is 16 amino acids. The V gene end was trimmed by 5 bases and the J gene end by 3 bases; junction bases not matched to a gene: 10. Looked up from germline, CDR1 is PRHDT and CDR2 is FYEKMQ (reference sequence). The CDR3 here is CASSPASGQGYYGYTF. The DNA of the CDR3 is TGTGCCAGCAGCCCCGCCTCGGGACAGGGCTACTATGGCTACACCTTC.

V usage is TRBV7-8 and J usage is TRBJ1-6; the D is unclear. Trimming cost V 0 bases and J 5 bases, with 14 bases left between them. This CDR3 comprises 17 residues. Germline V lookup: CDR1 SGHVS, CDR2 FQNEAQ. CDR3 DNA sequence: TGTGCCAGCAGCTTAGCTGTAGGCGGAACAAATAATTCACCCCTCCACTTT. Its translation: CASSLAVGGTNNSPLHF.

This clone was seen once. V usage is TRBV11-2 and J usage is TRBJ1-1; D gene unclear. Germline CDR1 reads SGHAT; CDR2 reads FQNNGV. Trimming pared 0 bases from V and 8 bases from J, leaving 7 bases between. The CDR3 extends over 12 amino acids. The CDR3 region has the DNA TGTGCCAGCAGCTTAGATTACAGAGAAGCTTTCTTT. As protein: CASSLDYREAFF.

V usage is TRBV11-2 and J usage is TRBJ1-3; D not resolved. Germline-derived CDR1 and CDR2 are SGHAT and FQNNGV. The V and J ends lost 5 bases and 0 bases respectively, with 11 bases between them. This CDR3 spans 15 amino acids. The CDR3: CASSPRFYSGNTIYF. In DNA form, the CDR3 reads TGTGCCAGCAGCCCCAGGTTTTACTCTGGAAACACCATATATTTT.